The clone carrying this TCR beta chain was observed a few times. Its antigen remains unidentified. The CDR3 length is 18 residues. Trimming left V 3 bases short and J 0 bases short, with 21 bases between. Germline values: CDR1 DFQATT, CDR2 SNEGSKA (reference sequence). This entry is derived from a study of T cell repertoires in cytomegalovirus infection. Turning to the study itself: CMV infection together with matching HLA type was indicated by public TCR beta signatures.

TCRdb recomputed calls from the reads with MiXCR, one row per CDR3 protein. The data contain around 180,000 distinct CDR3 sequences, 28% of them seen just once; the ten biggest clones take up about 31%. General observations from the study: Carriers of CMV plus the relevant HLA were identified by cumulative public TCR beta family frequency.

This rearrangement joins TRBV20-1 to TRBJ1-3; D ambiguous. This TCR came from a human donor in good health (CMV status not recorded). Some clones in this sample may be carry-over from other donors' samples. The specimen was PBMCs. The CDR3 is CSASVQGFESLSGNTIYF. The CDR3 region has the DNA TGCAGTGCTAGTGTGCAAGGGTTCGAAAGCCTCTCTGGAAACACCATATATTTT.